This record covers a single T cell receptor (beta chain). This CDR3 is also generated by other DNA sequences in the sample. The data belong to a study of shared clonotypes between healthy human individuals. The repertoire was sequenced with immunoSEQ multiplex PCR; TCRdb's copy has only in-frame clones and lacks some. The sample shows 2 million to 3 million clones, roughly 93% of them seen only once. The CDR3 consists of 14 residues. Germline V gene data show CDR1 as SGHTA and CDR2 as FQGTGA. V dropped 2 bases and J dropped 1 base, with 5 bases sitting between them. The receptor was isolated from a man aged 18-30 years in good health. Some clones in this sample may be carry-over from other donors' samples. Material: naive CD4+ T cells from PBMCs. Specified subset: CD45RA+ positively selected. The chain couples TRBV7-3 to TRBJ2-2; D gene ambiguous. The CDR3 sequence: CASSLLGNTGELFF. CDR3 DNA: TGTGCCAGCAGCTTACTGGGGAACACCGGGGAGCTGTTTTTT.